This TCR beta chain was documented in a study of identical twins. This clonotype was recorded many times. With 2 bases removed from V and 0 bases from J, the gap between germline ends came to 8 bases. The length of the CDR3 is 14 residues. The germline V gene encodes CDR1 SGHAT and CDR2 FQNNGV. Template switching (which added a universal primer site) was used, and cDNA carried unique molecular identifiers. Via MiXCR, TCRdb re-called the 5' RACE reads, giving one row per CDR3 protein. The sample has 200,000 to 300,000 distinct CDR3 sequences, roughly 13% seen once. These records were also assigned to another study, of yellow fever vaccine responses in identical twins.

The source is a woman under 30 in good health. V and J are TRBV11-2 and TRBJ2-7, with D unresolved. Sequencing input: memory (CD45RO+) T cells sorted from blood. CDR3 in amino acids: CASSLLSISYEQYF. As DNA, the CDR3 is TGTGCCAGCAGCTTACTGTCAATCTCCTACGAGCAGTACTTC.